This TCR beta chain emerged from a study of cytomegalovirus exposure and HLA in healthy donors. Researchers ran the PCR with 60 Vbeta and 13 Jbeta primers. Profiled with immunoSEQ multiplex PCR; TCRdb holds only in-frame clones, not every one. The profile shows 97,000 or so clones, around 68% of them singletons. Germline V gives CDR1 MNHEY, CDR2 SVGAGI. With 6 bases removed from V and 3 bases from J, the gap between germline ends came to 14 bases. The CDR3 has 14 amino acids. The receptor was derived from a man in his fifties in good health and CMV-seronegative. Sequencing input: PBMCs. This chain connects TRBV6-5 to TRBJ1-2, with D perhaps matching TRBD1 (6 bases). CDR3 sequence: CASSPRDTYYGYTF. Written as DNA, the CDR3 is TGTGCCAGCAGCCCCCGGGACACGTACTATGGCTACACCTTC.